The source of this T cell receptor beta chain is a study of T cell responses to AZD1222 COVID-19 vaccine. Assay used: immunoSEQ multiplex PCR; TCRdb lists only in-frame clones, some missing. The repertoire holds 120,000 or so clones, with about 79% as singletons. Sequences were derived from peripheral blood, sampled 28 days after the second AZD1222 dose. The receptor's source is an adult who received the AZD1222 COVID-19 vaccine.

The CDR3 region has the DNA TGCGCCAGCAGTGAGACTACTCCGTTTAACTCTAACACTGAAGCTTTCTTT. This encodes CASSETTPFNSNTEAFF. The chain uses TRBV10-1 and TRBJ1-1; D not certain. From germline, CDR1 is WNHNN and CDR2 SYGVQD (reference sequence). Between the trimmed V and J ends, which lost 2 bases and 2 bases, there was a span of 18 bases. The CDR3 spans 17 residues.